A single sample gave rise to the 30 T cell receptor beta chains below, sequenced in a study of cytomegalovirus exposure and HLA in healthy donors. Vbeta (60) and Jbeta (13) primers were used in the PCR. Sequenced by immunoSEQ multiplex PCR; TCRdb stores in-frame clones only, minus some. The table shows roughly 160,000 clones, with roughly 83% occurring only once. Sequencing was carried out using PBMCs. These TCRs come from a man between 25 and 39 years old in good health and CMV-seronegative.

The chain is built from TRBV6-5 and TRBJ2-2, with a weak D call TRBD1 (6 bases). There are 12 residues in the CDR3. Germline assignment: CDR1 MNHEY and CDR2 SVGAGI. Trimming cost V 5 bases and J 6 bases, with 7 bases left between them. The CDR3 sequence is CASSEGAGELFF. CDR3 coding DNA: TGTGCCAGCAGTGAGGGGGCCGGGGAGCTGTTTTTT.

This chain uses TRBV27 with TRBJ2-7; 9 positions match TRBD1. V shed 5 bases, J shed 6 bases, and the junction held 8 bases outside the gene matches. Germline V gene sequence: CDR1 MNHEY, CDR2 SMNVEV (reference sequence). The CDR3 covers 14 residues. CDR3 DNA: TGTGCCAGCAGTCGAAAACCACAGGGGGCCGAGCAGTACTTC. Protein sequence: CASSRKPQGAEQYF.

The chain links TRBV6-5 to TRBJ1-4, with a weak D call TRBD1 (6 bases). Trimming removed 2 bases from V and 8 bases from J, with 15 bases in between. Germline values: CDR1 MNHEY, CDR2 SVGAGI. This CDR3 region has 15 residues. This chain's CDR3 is CASSYRRDITEKLFF. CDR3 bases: TGTGCCAGCAGTTACCGCCGGGACATCACCGAAAAACTGTTTTTT.

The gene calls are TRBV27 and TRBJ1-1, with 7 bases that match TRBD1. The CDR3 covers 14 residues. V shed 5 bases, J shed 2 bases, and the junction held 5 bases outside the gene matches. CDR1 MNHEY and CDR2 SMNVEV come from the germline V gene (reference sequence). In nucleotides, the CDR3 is TGTGCCAGCAGTCCCAGGGGGTTCAACACTGAAGCTTTCTTT. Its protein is CASSPRGFNTEAFF.

The CDR3 region has the DNA TGCGCCAGCAGCCAAGATAATACTAAGGAGGAGACCCAGTACTTC. This codes for CASSQDNTKEETQYF. The chain combines TRBV4-1 with TRBJ2-5; unclear D gene. The CDR3 is 15 amino acids. The V gene lost 0 bases and the J gene lost 5 bases, with 13 bases spanning the gap. Germline CDR1 and CDR2: MGHRA and YSYEKL.

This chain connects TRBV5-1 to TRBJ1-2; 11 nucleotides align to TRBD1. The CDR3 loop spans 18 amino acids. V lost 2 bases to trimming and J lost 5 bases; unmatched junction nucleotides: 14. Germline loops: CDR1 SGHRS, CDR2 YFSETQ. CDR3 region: CASSFWPKRTGGEYGYTF. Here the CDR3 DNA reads TGCGCCAGCAGCTTTTGGCCAAAAAGGACAGGGGGCGAGTATGGCTACACCTTC.

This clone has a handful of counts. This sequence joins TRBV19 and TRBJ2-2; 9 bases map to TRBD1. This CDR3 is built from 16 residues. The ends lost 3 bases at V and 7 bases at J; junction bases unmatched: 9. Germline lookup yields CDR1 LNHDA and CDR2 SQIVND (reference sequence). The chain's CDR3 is CASSMSGTGLRGELFF. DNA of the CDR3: TGTGCCAGTAGTATGAGTGGGACAGGGTTACGCGGGGAGCTGTTTTTT. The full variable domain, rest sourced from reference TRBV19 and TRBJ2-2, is DGGITQSPKYLFRKEGQNVTLSCEQNLNHDAMYWYRQDPGQGLRLIYYSQIVNDFQKGDIAEGYSVSREKKESFPLTVTSAQKNPTAFYLCASSMSGTGLRGELFFGEGSRLTVL.

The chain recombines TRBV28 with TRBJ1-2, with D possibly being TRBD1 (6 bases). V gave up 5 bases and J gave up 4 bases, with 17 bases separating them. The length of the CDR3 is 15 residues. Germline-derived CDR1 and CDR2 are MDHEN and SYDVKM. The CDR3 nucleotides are TGTGCCAGCAGTACCCACAGGGAAGAGGGCTATGGCTACACCTTC. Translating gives CASSTHREEGYGYTF.

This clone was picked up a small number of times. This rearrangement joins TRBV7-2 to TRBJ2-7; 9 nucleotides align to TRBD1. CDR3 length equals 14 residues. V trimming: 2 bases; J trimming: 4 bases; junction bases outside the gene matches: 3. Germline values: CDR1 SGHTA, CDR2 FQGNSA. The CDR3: CASSLNRGRYEQYF. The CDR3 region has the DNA TGTGCCAGCAGCTTAAACAGGGGGCGTTACGAGCAGTACTTC.

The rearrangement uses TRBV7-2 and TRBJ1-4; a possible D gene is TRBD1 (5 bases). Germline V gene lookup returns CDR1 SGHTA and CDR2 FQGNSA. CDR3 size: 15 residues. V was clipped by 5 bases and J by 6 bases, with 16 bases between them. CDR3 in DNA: TGTGCCAGCAGCCTAAGCAGGGCATTCGATGAAAAACTGTTTTTT. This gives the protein CASSLSRAFDEKLFF.

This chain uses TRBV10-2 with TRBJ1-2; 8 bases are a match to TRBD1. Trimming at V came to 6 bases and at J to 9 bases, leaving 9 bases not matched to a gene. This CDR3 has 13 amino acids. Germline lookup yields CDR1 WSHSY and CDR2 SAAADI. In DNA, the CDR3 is TGCGCCAGCAGCGTGGACAGGGCGCCTAGCTACACCTTC. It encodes CASSVDRAPSYTF.

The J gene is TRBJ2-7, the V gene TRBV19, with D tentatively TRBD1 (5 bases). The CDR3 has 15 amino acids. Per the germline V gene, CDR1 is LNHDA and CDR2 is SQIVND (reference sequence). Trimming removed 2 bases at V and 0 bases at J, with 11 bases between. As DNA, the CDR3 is TGTGCCAGTAGTATAACTCAGGGATTCTCCTACGAGCAGTACTTC. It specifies CASSITQGFSYEQYF.

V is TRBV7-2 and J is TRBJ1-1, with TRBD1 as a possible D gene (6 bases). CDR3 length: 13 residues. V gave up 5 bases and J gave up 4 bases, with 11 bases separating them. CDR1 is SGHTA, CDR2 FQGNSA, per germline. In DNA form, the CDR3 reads TGTGCCAGCAGCCGAAACAGGGCCACTGAAGCTTTCTTT. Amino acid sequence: CASSRNRATEAFF.

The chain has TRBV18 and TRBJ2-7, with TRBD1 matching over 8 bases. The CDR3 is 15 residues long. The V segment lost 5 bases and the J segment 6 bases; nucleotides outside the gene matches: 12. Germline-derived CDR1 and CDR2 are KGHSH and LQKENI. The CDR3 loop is CASSWTGQELREQYF. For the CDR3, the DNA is TGTGCCAGCTCATGGACAGGGCAAGAACTACGCGAGCAGTACTTC.

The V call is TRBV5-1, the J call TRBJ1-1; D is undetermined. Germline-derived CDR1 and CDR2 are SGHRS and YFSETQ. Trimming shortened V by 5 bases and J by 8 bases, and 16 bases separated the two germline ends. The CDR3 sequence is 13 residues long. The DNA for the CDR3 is TGCGCCAGCAGTCTCGTCCTTGACGGGGAAGCTTTCTTT. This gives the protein CASSLVLDGEAFF.

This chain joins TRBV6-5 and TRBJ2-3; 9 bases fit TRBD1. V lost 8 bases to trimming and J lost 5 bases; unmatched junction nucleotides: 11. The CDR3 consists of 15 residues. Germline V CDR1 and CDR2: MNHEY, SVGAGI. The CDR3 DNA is TGTGCCAGCCAGCCAGCGGGACAGGGTCAAGATACGCAGTATTTT. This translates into CASQPAGQGQDTQYF.

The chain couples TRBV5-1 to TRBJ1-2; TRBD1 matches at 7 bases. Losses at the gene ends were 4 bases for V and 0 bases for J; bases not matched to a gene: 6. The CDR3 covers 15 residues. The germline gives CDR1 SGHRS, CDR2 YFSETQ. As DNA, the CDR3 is TGCGCCAGCAGCCTGGGACAGACCGCTAACTATGGCTACACCTTC. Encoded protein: CASSLGQTANYGYTF.

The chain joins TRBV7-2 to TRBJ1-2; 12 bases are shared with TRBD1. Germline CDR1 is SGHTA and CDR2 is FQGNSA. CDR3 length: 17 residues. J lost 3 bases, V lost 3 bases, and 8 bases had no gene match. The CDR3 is CASSFSGTGGRDYGYTF. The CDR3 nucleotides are TGTGCCAGCAGCTTTTCCGGGACAGGGGGCAGGGACTATGGCTACACCTTC.

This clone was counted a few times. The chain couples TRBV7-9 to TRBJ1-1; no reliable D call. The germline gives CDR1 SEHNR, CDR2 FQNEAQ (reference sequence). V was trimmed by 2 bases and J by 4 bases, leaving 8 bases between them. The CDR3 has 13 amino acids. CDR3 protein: CASSLFPRTEAFF. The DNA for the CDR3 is TGTGCCAGCAGCTTATTCCCCCGCACTGAAGCTTTCTTT.

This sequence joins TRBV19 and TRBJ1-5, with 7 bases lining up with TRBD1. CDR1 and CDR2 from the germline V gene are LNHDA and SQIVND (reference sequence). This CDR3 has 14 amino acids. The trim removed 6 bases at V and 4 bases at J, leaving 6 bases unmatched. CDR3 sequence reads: CASSTDRVNQPQHF. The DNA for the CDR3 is TGTGCCAGTAGCACCGACAGGGTTAATCAGCCCCAGCATTTT.

CDR3 protein: CASSELARYEQYF. The CDR3 nucleotides are TGTGCCAGCAGTGAACTAGCGCGCTACGAGCAGTACTTC. The chain recombines TRBV2 with TRBJ2-7; weak D call: TRBD2 (6 bases). The CDR3 is 13 residues long. V dropped 2 bases and J dropped 3 bases, with 8 bases sitting between them. CDR1 is SNHLY and CDR2 is FYNNEI in the germline V gene.

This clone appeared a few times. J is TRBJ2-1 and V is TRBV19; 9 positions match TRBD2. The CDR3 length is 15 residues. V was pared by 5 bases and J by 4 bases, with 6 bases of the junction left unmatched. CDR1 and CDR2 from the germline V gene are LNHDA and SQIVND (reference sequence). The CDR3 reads CASSPGLAGYNEQFF. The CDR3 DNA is TGTGCCAGTAGTCCGGGACTAGCAGGGTACAATGAGCAGTTCTTC.

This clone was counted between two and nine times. CDR3 sequence reads: CASSRHPGTGYDSNQPQHF. The DNA of the CDR3 is TGTGCCAGTAGTAGACACCCCGGGACAGGGTACGATAGCAATCAGCCCCAGCATTTT. The chain recombines TRBV19 with TRBJ1-5, with 9 bases that match TRBD1. The CDR3 consists of 19 residues. Per the germline V gene, CDR1 is LNHDA and CDR2 is SQIVND (reference sequence). V gave up 4 bases and J gave up 0 bases; unmatched junction bases: 13.

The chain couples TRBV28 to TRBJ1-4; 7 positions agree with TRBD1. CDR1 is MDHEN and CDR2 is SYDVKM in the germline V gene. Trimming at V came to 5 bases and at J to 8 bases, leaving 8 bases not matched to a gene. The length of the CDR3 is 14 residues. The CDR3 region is CASSPRTGGEKLFF. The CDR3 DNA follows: TGTGCCAGCAGTCCTCGGACAGGTGGCGAAAAACTGTTTTTT.

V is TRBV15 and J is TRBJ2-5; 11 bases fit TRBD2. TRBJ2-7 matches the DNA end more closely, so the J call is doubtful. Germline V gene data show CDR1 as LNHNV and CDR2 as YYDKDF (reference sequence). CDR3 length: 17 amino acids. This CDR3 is CATTRGSGRAHSYEQYF. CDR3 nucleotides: TGTGCCACCACAAGAGGTAGCGGGAGGGCTCACTCCTACGAGCAGTACTTC.

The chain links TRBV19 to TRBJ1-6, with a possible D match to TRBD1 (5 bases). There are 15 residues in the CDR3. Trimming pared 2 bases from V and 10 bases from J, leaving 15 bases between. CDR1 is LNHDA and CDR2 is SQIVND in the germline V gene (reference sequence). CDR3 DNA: TGTGCCAGTAGTATAATTGGCCAGGGTAGGTCACCCCTCCACTTT. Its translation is CASSIIGQGRSPLHF.

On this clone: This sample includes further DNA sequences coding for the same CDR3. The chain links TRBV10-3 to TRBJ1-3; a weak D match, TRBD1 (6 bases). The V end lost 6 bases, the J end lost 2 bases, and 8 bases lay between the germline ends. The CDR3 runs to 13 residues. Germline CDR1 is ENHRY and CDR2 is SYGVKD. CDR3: CAISRGPGNTIYF. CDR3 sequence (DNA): TGTGCCATCAGCAGGGGTCCTGGAAACACCATATATTTT.

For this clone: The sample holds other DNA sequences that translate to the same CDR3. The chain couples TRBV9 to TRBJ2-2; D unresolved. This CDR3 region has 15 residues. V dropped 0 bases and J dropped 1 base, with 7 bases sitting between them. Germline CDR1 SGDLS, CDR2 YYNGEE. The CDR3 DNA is TGTGCCAGCAGCGTAGCGACGGGGAACACCGGGGAGCTGTTTTTT. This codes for CASSVATGNTGELFF.

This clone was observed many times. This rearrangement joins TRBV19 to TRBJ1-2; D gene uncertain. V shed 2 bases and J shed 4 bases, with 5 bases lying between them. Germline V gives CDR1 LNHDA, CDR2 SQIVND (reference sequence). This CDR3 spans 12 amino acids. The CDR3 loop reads CASSISVYGYTF. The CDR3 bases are TGTGCCAGTAGTATATCGGTCTATGGCTACACCTTC.

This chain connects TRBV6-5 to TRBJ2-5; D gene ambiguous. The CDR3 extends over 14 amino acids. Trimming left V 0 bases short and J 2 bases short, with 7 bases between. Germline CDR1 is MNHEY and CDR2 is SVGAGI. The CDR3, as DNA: TGTGCCAGCAGTTACTCGCCCAGGCAAGAGACCCAGTACTTC. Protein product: CASSYSPRQETQYF.